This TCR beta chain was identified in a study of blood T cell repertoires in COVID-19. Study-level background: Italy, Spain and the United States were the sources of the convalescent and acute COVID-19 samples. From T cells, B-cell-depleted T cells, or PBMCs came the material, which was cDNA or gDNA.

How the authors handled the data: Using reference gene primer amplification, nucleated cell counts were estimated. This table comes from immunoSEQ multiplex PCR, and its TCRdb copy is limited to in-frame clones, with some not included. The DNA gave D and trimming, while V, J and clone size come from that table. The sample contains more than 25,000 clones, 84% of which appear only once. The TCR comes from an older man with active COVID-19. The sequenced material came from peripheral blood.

CDR3 amino acids: CASSLPGTDTQYF. CDR3 sequence (DNA): TGTGCCAGCAGCTTGCCCGGCACAGATACGCAGTATTTT. The chain recombines TRBV5-6 with TRBJ2-3, with D unresolved. V was shortened by 1 base and J by 1 base, with 4 bases between the two germline ends. The germline CDR1 and CDR2 sequences are SGHDT and YYEEEE. This CDR3 contains 13 residues.